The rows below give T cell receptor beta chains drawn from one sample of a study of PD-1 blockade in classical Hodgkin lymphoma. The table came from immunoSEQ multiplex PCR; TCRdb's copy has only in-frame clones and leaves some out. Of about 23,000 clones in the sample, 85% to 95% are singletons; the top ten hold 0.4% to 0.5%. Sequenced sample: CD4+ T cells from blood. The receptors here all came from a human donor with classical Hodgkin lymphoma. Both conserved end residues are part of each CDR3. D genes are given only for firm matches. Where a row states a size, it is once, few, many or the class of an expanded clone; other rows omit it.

TGTGCCAGCAGCAAAGTAGGTAGCGGGTGGCCCAATGAGCAGTTCTTC	CASSKVGSGWPNEQFF	.	TRBV21-1	TRBJ2-1	.
TGCGCCAGCAGCTCCCCGACTAGCGGGACCGGGGAGCTGTTTTTT	CASSSPTSGTGELFF	TRBD2	TRBV4-3	TRBJ2-2	.
TGTGCCAGCAGTTTATTAACACCGGGACCGAGGGACGAGCAGTACTTC	CASSLLTPGPRDEQYF	.	TRBV28	TRBJ2-7	once
TGCGCCAGCAGCTTGGTTTTCGATGCGGGAGTAGCAGATACGCAGTATTTT	CASSLVFDAGVADTQYF	TRBD2	TRBV5-1	TRBJ2-3	.
TGTGCCAGCTCCCCGATGAGAGCACCGAACACTGAAGCTTTCTTT	CASSPMRAPNTEAFF	.	TRBV18	TRBJ1-1	.
TGTGCCAGTAGTATAGTGAGCTCGGGACAGTGGAACGAGCAGTACTTC	CASSIVSSGQWNEQYF	TRBD1	TRBV19	TRBJ2-7	.
TGTGCCAGCAGTTCCGCGGGGGAAGAGACCCAGTACTTC	CASSSAGEETQYF	TRBD2	TRBV5-4	TRBJ2-5	once
TGTGCCAGCAGAGGAAGGGGTAGGGGCACTGAAGCTTTCTTT	CASRGRGRGTEAFF	.	TRBV2	TRBJ1-1	.
TGCGCCAGCAGCTTGGGGGTCCGCGGAGACGTACACTTC	CASSLGVRGDVHF	.	TRBV5-1	TRBJ2-7	few
TGTGCCAGCAGCCGGGGCGTGTTTAACACCGGGGAGCTGTTTTTT	CASSRGVFNTGELFF	.	TRBV28	TRBJ2-2	.
TGTGCCAGCAGTGGGAGGTCCCACGAGCAGTACTTC	CASSGRSHEQYF	.	TRBV6-6	TRBJ2-7	.
TGTGCCAGCAGCTTCGACAGGGCTGGAAACACCATATATTTT	CASSFDRAGNTIYF	TRBD1	TRBV7-2	TRBJ1-3	.
TGTGCCAGCAGTTACGCGTTGGGGAGAGCTAACTATGGCTACACCTTC	CASSYALGRANYGYTF	.	TRBV6-5	TRBJ1-2	.
TGTGCCAGCAGTCGCAATGGGGTAGATGGCTACACCTTC	CASSRNGVDGYTF	.	TRBV11-2	TRBJ1-2	once
TGTGCCAGCATGGCGTCTAGGGACAATGAGCAGTTCTTC	CASMASRDNEQFF	.	TRBV2	TRBJ2-1	.
TGTGCCAGCAGCTTGGGCCACGGGCACCAAGAGACCCAGTACTTC	CASSLGHGHQETQYF	.	TRBV5-4	TRBJ2-5	.
TGTGCCAGCAGAGGGGGCGGTGAGCAGTTCTTC	CASRGGGEQFF	TRBD1	TRBV11-3	TRBJ2-1	once
TGTGCCAGCAGCCTCCTTGTTTGGCGCGCTAGCAATCAGCCCCAGCATTTT	CASSLLVWRASNQPQHF	.	TRBV7-8	TRBJ1-5	.
TGCGCCAGCAGCTTGGATCGGGAGGCCGGGTCGGATACGCAGTATTTT	CASSLDREAGSDTQYF	TRBD2	TRBV5-1	TRBJ2-3	.
TGCAGCGTTGAAGCCCGAACAGGGGGCCCCGGTCGGGAGCAGTACTTC	CSVEARTGGPGREQYF	TRBD1	TRBV29-1	TRBJ2-7	.
TGTGCCAGCAGTTCCTATCCCTGGCGGGGGACAAACGAGCAGTACTTC	CASSSYPWRGTNEQYF	.	TRBV28	TRBJ2-7	.
TGTGCCAGTAGTCGGGCGGGGGGGCCCCAGCAGTTCTTC	CASSRAGGPQQFF	TRBD2	TRBV19	TRBJ2-1	.
TGTGCCAGTAGTGCCGACGGCGGGTATGGCTACACCTTC	CASSADGGYGYTF	.	TRBV19	TRBJ1-2	.
TGTGCCAGCAGCTGGGGACAGCTTCCTCTGTTTTTT	CASSWGQLPLFF	TRBD1	TRBV7-9	TRBJ1-4	few
TGTGCCAGTAGTATAGATGGACAGGGGGCGTTCACCGGGGAGCTGTTTTTT	CASSIDGQGAFTGELFF	TRBD1	TRBV19	TRBJ2-2	.
TGTGCCAGCAGCGTAGGGGACAGCCGCTACAATGAGCAGTTCTTC	CASSVGDSRYNEQFF	TRBD1	TRBV9	TRBJ2-1	.
TGTGCCAGCAGCACCGACAGGGGAGAGACCCAGTACTTC	CASSTDRGETQYF	TRBD1	TRBV7-3	TRBJ2-5	once
TGTGCCAGCAGCTTAGGTCCCCTTACAGGACCCGGCTACACCTTC	CASSLGPLTGPGYTF	.	TRBV7-2	TRBJ1-2	.
TGTGCCAGCGGCCGTAGGGGGTTGAGCACTGAAGCTTTCTTT	CASGRRGLSTEAFF	.	TRBV11-3	TRBJ1-1	.
TGCGCCAGCAGCTTGGGACAGGGGGGAGATACGCAGTATTTT	CASSLGQGGDTQYF	TRBD1	TRBV5-1	TRBJ2-3	.
TGTGCCAGCAGTTTATTGGGCACGTCGAACACTGAAGCTTTCTTT	CASSLLGTSNTEAFF	.	TRBV28	TRBJ1-1	.
TGTGCCAGCAGCTGGGCTGGGGGGGGCACAGATACGCAGTATTTT	CASSWAGGGTDTQYF	TRBD2	TRBV7-2	TRBJ2-3	.
TGCGCCAGCAGCCAACAGATTCTAAATCAGCCCCAGCATTTT	CASSQQILNQPQHF	.	TRBV4-1	TRBJ1-5	.
TGTGCCAGCAGCTCCTCCATGGGGACTAGCGGGAAACTGTACGAGCAGTACTTC	CASSSSMGTSGKLYEQYF	TRBD2	TRBV7-8	TRBJ2-7	.
TGTGCCAGCAGCCCCTGGCTAGCGGCCCCCACCGGGGAGCTGTTTTTT	CASSPWLAAPTGELFF	TRBD2	TRBV9	TRBJ2-2	.
TGCGCCAGCAGCTGGGAGGGGACCCAGTACTTC	CASSWEGTQYF	TRBD2	TRBV5-1	TRBJ2-5	.
TGTGTCAGCAGCCAAGATAGATACAATGAGCAGTTCTTC	CVSSQDRYNEQFF	.	TRBV14	TRBJ2-1	.
TGTGCCAGCAGTCGCCGGGGTAGGGGCGATGACAATGAGCAGTTCTTC	CASSRRGRGDDNEQFF	.	TRBV27	TRBJ2-1	.
TGCAGCGTTGAGGTTAGCGGGAGTAGATCCTACAATGAGCAGTTCTTC	CSVEVSGSRSYNEQFF	TRBD2	TRBV29-1	TRBJ2-1	.
TGTGCCAGCAGCCAAGAGATTGTAGGGGGAAGACAGCCCCAGCATTTT	CASSQEIVGGRQPQHF	.	TRBV4-2	TRBJ1-5	.
TGTGCCAGCAGCCCTTCGGGTCGGCAGTTCTTC	CASSPSGRQFF	.	TRBV7-9	TRBJ2-1	.
TGTGCCAGCAGCCAAGCGGGCAGGGGGCGGTCCAGCGGGAGTGGCGATGAGCAGTTCTTC	CASSQAGRGRSSGSGDEQFF	.	TRBV4-2	TRBJ2-1	.
TGTGCCAGCAGAATCCCCGGGAGGGGAACTGAAGCTTTCTTT	CASRIPGRGTEAFF	.	TRBV27	TRBJ1-1	.
TGTGCCTGGAGTGTACGAGGGAGGGGTAATGAGCAGTTCTTC	CAWSVRGRGNEQFF	TRBD2	TRBV30	TRBJ2-1	once
TGTGCCAGCAGCTTATGGGGTGGTAGTCAGCCCCAGCATTTT	CASSLWGGSQPQHF	.	TRBV7-2	TRBJ1-5	.
TGTGCCAGCAGTACTGGACTAGCCGCCCTCGGGCAGACCCAGTACTTC	CASSTGLAALGQTQYF	TRBD2	TRBV5-6	TRBJ2-5	once
TGTGCCAGCAGTTACCCAGTAGGCAATCAGCCCCAGCATTTT	CASSYPVGNQPQHF	.	TRBV28	TRBJ1-5	.
TGCAGCGTAAAAGACAGGGGGCTTAGGACTGAAGCTTTCTTT	CSVKDRGLRTEAFF	TRBD1	TRBV29-1	TRBJ1-1	.
TGTGCCAGCAGCTCACTAAGGGGCGGAGTGCAAAGGACCGGGGAGCTGTTTTTT	CASSSLRGGVQRTGELFF	.	TRBV11-2	TRBJ2-2	.
TGTGCCAGCAGCCAAGCTTTGAACACTGAAGCTTTCTTT	CASSQALNTEAFF	.	TRBV14	TRBJ1-1	.
TGTGCCAGCAGCTGGGACACCCGGGAGTTGCCTTTCTTT	CASSWDTRELPFF	.	TRBV7-8	TRBJ1-1	.
TGTGCCAGCAGCCAACGGCAGATGAACACTGAAGCTTTCTTT	CASSQRQMNTEAFF	.	TRBV16	TRBJ1-1	.
TGCAGCGTTGAAGGGACAGCGGGGGGGCCCTACACCGGGGAGCTGTTTTTT	CSVEGTAGGPYTGELFF	TRBD2	TRBV29-1	TRBJ2-2	.
TGTGCCAGCAGTGAGTGGGAGGGAGAGTCACCCCTCCACTTT	CASSEWEGESPLHF	.	TRBV6-1	TRBJ1-6	.